These 10 T cell receptor beta chains originate from one sample sequenced in a study of vaccination effects on CD4 cells after COVID-19. In the ViraFEST assay, antigen-specific CD4+ clonotypes were identified by expansion after peptide-pool stimulation. Isolation of CD4+ T cells took place after ten to eleven days of culture. This table comes from immunoSEQ multiplex PCR, and its TCRdb copy is limited to in-frame clones, with some not included. The sample carries around 19,000 clones, about 73% recorded once. Their cognate antigens are unknown. The material sequenced was CD4+ T cells from PBMCs cultured with HCoV-229E spike peptides, taken before COVID-19 vaccination. Receptors originate from a human donor who received a COVID-19 vaccine.

The V gene is TRBV25-1, the J gene TRBJ2-3, with TRBD2 matching 13 bases. Germline V gives CDR1 MGHDK, CDR2 SYGVNS. The CDR3 extends over 17 amino acids. The ends lost 3 bases at V and 1 base at J; junction bases unmatched: 4. In DNA form, the CDR3 reads TGTGCCAGCAGTGATTGGACTAGCGGGGGACGCACAGATACGCAGTATTTT. Its translation: CASSDWTSGGRTDTQYF.

The chain recombines TRBV4-1 with TRBJ2-6; TRBD2 is a possible D gene (5 bases). CDR3 length equals 18 residues. The ends were cut back, 1 base at V and 4 bases at J, with 17 bases in the middle. CDR1 is MGHRA and CDR2 is YSYEKL in the germline V gene. CDR3 loop: CASSQVGLAIIGANVLTF. CDR3 nucleotides: TGCGCCAGCAGCCAAGTCGGACTGGCCATTATAGGGGCCAACGTCCTGACTTTC.

CDR3 sequence reads: CASSRQGANQETQYF. In DNA, the CDR3 is TGCGCCAGCAGCAGACAGGGAGCAAACCAAGAGACCCAGTACTTC. V is TRBV5-1 and J is TRBJ2-5, with 7 positions matching TRBD1. From germline, CDR1 is SGHRS and CDR2 YFSETQ. CDR3 length: 15 residues. J gave up 0 bases and V 4 bases, and 6 bases lay outside the gene matches.

The chain carries TRBV6-6 and TRBJ1-3, with TRBD1 as a possible D gene (6 bases). In germline, CDR1 is MNHNY, CDR2 SVGAGI (reference sequence). CDR3 length: 15 residues. V lost 4 bases to trimming and J lost 4 bases, with 14 bases between them. The CDR3 DNA sequence: TGTGCCAGCAGTTCCGTGCAGGGGCGGGGAAACACCATATATTTT. Protein: CASSSVQGRGNTIYF.

This chain joins TRBV19 and TRBJ2-1; 7 positions match TRBD2. CDR3 length equals 15 residues. V dropped 5 bases and J dropped 4; count of bases not matched to a gene: 8. Germline V lookup: CDR1 LNHDA, CDR2 SQIVND (reference sequence). The DNA for the CDR3 is TGTGCCAGTAGTGCCCCTTTGCGGGGGTACAATGAGCAGTTCTTC. This translates into CASSAPLRGYNEQFF. The full variable domain, rest sourced from reference TRBV19 and TRBJ2-1, is DGGITQSPKYLFRKEGQNVTLSCEQNLNHDAMYWYRQDPGQGLRLIYYSQIVNDFQKGDIAEGYSVSREKKESFPLTVTSAQKNPTAFYLCASSAPLRGYNEQFFGPGTRLTVL.

The genes are TRBV11-2 and TRBJ1-5; D call uncertain. The germline V gene encodes CDR1 SGHAT and CDR2 FQNNGV. CDR3 length: 13 amino acids. V was clipped by 1 base and J by 5 bases, with 6 bases between them. Here the CDR3 DNA reads TGTGCCAGCAGCTTAGCGAGAGATCAGCCCCAGCATTTT. Protein sequence: CASSLARDQPQHF.

V and J are TRBV5-1 and TRBJ2-3, with D possibly matching TRBD2 (5 bases). Trimming left V 1 base short and J 4 bases short, with 19 bases between. The CDR3 is made up of 17 amino acids. Germline CDR1 is SGHRS and CDR2 is YFSETQ. This chain's CDR3 is CASSLPPDWWNADTQYF. DNA for the CDR3: TGCGCCAGCAGCTTGCCCCCGGACTGGTGGAATGCAGATACGCAGTATTTT. Full variable domain (outside the CDR3, taken from reference TRBV5-1 and TRBJ2-3): KAGVTQTPRYLIKTRGQQVTLSCSPISGHRSVSWYQQTPGQGLQFLFEYFSETQRNKGNFPGRFSGRQFSNSRSEMNVSTLELGDSALYLCASSLPPDWWNADTQYFGPGTRLTVL.

The rearrangement links TRBV6-4 to TRBJ2-2; TRBD2 matches at 7 bases. The CDR3 contains 14 residues. Germline-derived CDR1 and CDR2 are MRHNA and SNTAGT. V lost 2 bases and J lost 4; bases outside the gene matches: 1. This CDR3 reads CASSDGRATGELFF. The DNA of the CDR3 is TGTGCCAGCAGTGACGGGAGGGCCACCGGGGAGCTGTTTTTT.

The V call is TRBV7-9, the J call TRBJ1-2; D gene ambiguous. This CDR3 has 13 residues. Germline CDR1 reads SEHNR; CDR2 reads FQNEAQ (reference sequence). Trimming cost V 2 bases and J 14 bases, with 18 bases left between them. The CDR3 bases are TGTGCCAGCAGCTTAATGCTTGGCGGACCTCCTACCTTC. Amino acids: CASSLMLGGPPTF.

The chain couples TRBV18 to TRBJ1-6; 9 nucleotides line up with TRBD1. Trimming at V came to 4 bases and at J to 0 bases, leaving 4 bases not matched to a gene. CDR3 length equals 17 residues. Germline CDR1 and CDR2: KGHSH and LQKENI. DNA for the CDR3: TGTGCCAGCTCACTCGGGACAGGGAGCTCCTATAATTCACCCCTCCACTTT. Translating gives CASSLGTGSSYNSPLHF. Variable domain in full (rest from reference TRBV18 and TRBJ1-6): NAGVMQNPRHLVRRRGQEARLRCSPMKGHSHVYWYRQLPEEGLKFMVYLQKENIIDESGMPKERFSAEFPKEGPSILRIQQVVRGDSAAYFCASSLGTGSSYNSPLHFGNGTRLTVT.